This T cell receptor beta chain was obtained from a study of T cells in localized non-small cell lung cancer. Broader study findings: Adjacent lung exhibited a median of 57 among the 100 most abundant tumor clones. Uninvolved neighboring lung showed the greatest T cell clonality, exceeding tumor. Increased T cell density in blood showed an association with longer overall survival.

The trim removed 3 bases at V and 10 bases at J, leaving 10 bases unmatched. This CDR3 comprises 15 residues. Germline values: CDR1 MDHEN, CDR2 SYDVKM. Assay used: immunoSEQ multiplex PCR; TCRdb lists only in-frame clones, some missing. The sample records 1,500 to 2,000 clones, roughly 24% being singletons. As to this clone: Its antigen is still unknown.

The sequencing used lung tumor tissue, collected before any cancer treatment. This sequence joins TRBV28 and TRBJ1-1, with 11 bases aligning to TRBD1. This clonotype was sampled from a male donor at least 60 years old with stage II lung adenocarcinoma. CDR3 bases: TGTGCCAGCAGTTTGATTGGGACAGGGGGTTCTGGAGCTTTCTTT. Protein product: CASSLIGTGGSGAFF.